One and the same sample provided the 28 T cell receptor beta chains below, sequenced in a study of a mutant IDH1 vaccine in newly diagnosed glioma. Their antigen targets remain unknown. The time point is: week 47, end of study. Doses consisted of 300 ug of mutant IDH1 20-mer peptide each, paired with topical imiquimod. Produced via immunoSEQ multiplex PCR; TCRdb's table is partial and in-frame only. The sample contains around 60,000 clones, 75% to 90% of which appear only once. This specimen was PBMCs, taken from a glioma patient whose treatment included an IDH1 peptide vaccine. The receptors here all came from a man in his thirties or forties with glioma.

The CDR3 DNA follows: TGCGCCAGCAGCTTGGGGGACAGGGTTTACAATGAGCAGTTCTTC. Protein: CASSLGDRVYNEQFF. The rearrangement joins TRBV5-1 to TRBJ2-1, with TRBD1 identical over 9 bases. After removal of 0 bases from V and 4 bases from J, the junction contained 2 bases not matched to a gene. The V gene's germline CDR1 is SGHRS and CDR2 YFSETQ. This CDR3 is built from 15 residues.

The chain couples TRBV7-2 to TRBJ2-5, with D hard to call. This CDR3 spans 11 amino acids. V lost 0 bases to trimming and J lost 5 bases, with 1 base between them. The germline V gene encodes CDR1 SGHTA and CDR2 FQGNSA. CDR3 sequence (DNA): TGTGCCAGCAGCTTAGCGGAGACCCAGTACTTC. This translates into CASSLAETQYF.

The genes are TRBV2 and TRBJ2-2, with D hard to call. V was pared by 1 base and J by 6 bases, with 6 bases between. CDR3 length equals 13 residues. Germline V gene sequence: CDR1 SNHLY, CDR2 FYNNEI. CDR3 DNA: TGTGCCAGCAGTGAAGAACAGCCCGGGGAGCTGTTTTTT. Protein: CASSEEQPGELFF.

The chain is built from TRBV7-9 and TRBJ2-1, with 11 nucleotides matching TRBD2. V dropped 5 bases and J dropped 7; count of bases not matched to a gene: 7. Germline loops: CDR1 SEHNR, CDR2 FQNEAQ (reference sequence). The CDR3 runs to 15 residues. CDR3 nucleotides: TGTGCCAGCAGCAAGACTAGCGGGGCCTTAAATGAGCAGTTCTTC. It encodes CASSKTSGALNEQFF. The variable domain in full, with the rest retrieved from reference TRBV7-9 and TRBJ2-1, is DTGVSQNPRHKITKRGQNVTFRCDPISEHNRLYWYRQTLGQGPEFLTYFQNEAQLEKSRLLSDRFSAERPKGSFSTLEIQRTEQGDSAMYLCASSKTSGALNEQFFGPGTRLTVL.

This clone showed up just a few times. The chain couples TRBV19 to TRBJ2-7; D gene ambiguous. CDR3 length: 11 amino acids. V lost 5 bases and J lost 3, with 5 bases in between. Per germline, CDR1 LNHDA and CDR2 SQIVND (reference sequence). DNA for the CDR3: TGTGCCAGTAGTCTCGGCTACGAGCAGTACTTC. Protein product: CASSLGYEQYF.

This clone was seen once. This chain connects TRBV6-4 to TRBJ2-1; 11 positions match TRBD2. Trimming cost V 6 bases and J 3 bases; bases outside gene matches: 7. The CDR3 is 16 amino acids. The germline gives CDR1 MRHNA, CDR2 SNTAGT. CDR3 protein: CASSPWTSGYYNEQFF. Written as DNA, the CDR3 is TGTGCCAGCAGCCCCTGGACTAGCGGGTACTACAATGAGCAGTTCTTC.

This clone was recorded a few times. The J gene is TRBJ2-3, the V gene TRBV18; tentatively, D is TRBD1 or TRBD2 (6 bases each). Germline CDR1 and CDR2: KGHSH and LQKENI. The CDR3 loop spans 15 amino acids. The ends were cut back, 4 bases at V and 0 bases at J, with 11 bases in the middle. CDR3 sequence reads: CASSLRGLSTDTQYF. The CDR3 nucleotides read TGTGCCAGCTCACTCCGGGGGCTTAGCACAGATACGCAGTATTTT.

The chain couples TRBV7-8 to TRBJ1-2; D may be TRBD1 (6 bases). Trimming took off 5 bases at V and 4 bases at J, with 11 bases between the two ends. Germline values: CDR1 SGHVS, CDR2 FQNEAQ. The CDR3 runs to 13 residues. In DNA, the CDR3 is TGTGCCAGCAGCCGGGACAACATCTATGGCTACACCTTC. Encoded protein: CASSRDNIYGYTF.

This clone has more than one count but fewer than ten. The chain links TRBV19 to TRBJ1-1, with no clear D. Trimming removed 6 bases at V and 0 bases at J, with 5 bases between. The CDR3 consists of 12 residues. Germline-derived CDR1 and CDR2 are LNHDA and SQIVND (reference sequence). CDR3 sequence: CASRDVNTEAFF. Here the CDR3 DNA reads TGTGCCAGTAGGGACGTGAACACTGAAGCTTTCTTT.

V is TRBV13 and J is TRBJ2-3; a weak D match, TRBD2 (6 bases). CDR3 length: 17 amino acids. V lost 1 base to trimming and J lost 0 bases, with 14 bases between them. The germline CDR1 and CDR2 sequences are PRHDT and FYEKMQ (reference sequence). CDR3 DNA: TGTGCCAGCAGCTTAGTCTTGGAGGGGACCAGCACAGATACGCAGTATTTT. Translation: CASSLVLEGTSTDTQYF.

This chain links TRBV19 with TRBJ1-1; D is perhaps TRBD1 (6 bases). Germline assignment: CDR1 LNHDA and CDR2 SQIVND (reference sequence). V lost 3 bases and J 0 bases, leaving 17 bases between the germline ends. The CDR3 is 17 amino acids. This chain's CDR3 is CASSILGQGPMNTEAFF. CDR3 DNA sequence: TGTGCCAGTAGTATTCTTGGGCAGGGGCCCATGAACACTGAAGCTTTCTTT.

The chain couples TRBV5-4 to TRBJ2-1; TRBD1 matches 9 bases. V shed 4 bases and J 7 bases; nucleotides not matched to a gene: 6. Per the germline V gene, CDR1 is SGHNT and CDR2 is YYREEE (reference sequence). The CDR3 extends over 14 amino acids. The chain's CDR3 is CASSLQGAKNEQFF. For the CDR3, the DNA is TGTGCCAGCAGCCTACAGGGGGCTAAAAATGAGCAGTTCTTC.

CDR3 region: CASSLDSFAAYEQYF. CDR3 bases: TGTGCCAGCAGCCTGGACAGCTTTGCCGCCTACGAGCAGTACTTC. The J gene is TRBJ2-5, the V gene TRBV6-6; D might be TRBD1 (6 bases). The J call may be in error: the DNA end matches TRBJ2-7 better. This CDR3 is 15 amino acids long. Germline V gives CDR1 MNHNY, CDR2 SVGAGI (reference sequence).

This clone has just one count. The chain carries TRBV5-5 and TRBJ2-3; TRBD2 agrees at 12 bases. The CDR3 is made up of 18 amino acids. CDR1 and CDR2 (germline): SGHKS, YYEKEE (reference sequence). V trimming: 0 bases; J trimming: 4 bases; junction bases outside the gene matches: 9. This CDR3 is CASSLVLAGGLVADTQYF. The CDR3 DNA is TGTGCCAGCAGCTTGGTTCTAGCGGGGGGGCTAGTTGCAGATACGCAGTATTTT.

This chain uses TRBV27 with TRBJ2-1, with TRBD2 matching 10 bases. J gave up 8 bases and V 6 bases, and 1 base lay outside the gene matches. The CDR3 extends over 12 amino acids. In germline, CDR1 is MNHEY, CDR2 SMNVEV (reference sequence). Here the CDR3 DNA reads TGTGCCAGCAGGAGCGGGGGGGATGAGCAGTTCTTC. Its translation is CASRSGGDEQFF.

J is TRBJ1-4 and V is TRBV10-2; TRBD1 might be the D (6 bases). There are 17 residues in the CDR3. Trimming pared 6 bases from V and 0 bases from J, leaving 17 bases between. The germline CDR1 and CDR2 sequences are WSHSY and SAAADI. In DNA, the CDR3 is TGCGCCAGCAGCCAGGGGTACAGACTATCAACTAATGAAAAACTGTTTTTT. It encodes CASSQGYRLSTNEKLFF.

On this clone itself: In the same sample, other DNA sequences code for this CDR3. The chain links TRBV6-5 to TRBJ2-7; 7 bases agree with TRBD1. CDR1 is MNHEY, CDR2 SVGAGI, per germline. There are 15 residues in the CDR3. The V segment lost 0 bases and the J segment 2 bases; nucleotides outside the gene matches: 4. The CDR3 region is CASSYSWQGAYEQYF. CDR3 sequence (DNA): TGTGCCAGCAGTTACTCGTGGCAGGGGGCCTACGAGCAGTACTTC.

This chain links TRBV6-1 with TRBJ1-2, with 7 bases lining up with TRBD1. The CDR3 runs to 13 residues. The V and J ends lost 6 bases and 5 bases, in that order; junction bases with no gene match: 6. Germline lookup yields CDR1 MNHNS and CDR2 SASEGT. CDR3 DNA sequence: TGTGCCAGCAGGTCACAGGGGAAGTATGGCTACACCTTC. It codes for CASRSQGKYGYTF.

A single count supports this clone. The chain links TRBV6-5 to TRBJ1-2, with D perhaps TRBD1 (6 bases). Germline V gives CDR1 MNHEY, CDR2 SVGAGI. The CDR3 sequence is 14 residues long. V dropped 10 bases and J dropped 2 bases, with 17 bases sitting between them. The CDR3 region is CATTKGTKNYGYTF. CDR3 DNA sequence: TGTGCCACCACAAAGGGGACAAAGAACTATGGCTACACCTTC.

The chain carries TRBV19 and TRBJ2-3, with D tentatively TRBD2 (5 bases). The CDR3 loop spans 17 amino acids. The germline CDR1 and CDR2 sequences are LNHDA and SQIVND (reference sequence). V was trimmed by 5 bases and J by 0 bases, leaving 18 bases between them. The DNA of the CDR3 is TGTGCCAGTAGTTCCCGATATGGGAGATCTAGCACAGATACGCAGTATTTT. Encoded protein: CASSSRYGRSSTDTQYF.

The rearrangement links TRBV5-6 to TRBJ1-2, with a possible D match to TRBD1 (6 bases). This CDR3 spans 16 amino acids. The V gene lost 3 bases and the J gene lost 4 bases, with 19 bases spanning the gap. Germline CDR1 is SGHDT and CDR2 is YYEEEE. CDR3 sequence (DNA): TGTGCCAGCAGCTCACTGGTAGTAAGGGGGGCCTATGGCTACACCTTC. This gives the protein CASSSLVVRGAYGYTF. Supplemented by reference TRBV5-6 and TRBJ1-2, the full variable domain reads DAGVTQSPTHLIKTRGQQVTLRCSPKSGHDTVSWYQQALGQGPQFIFQYYEEEERQRGNFPDRFSGHQFPNYSSELNVNALLLGDSALYLCASSSLVVRGAYGYTFGSGTRLTVV.

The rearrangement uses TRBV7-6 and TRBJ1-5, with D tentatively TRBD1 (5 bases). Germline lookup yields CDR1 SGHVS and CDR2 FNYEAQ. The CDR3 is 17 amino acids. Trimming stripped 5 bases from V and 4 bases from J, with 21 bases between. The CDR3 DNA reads TGTGCCAGCAGCCCCGGGGTACGCCAGGGTGCGAATCAGCCCCAGCATTTT. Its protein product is CASSPGVRQGANQPQHF.

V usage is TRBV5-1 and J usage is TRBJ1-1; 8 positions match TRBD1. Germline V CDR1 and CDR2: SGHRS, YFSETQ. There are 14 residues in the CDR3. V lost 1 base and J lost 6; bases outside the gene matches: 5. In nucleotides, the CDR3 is TGCGCCAGCAGCTTGTTAGCAGGGGGCTCTGAAGCTTTCTTT. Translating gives CASSLLAGGSEAFF.

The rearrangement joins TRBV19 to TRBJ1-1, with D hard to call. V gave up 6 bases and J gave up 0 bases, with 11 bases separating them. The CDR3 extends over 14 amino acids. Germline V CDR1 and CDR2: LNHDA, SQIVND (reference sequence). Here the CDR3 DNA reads TGTGCCAGTAGAGTAGACACACTGAACACTGAAGCTTTCTTT. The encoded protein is CASRVDTLNTEAFF.

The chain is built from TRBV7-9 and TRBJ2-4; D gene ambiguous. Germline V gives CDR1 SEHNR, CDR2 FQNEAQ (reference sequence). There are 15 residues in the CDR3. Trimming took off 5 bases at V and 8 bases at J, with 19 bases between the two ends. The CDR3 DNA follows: TGTGCCAGCAGCCCCGGCGGCTCCATGGGATACATTCAGTACTTC. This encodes CASSPGGSMGYIQYF.

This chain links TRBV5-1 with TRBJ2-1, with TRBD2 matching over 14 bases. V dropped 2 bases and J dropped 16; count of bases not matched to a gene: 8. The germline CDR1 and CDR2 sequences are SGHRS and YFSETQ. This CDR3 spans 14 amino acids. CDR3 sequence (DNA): TGCGCCAGCAGCTTTGGGACTAGCGGGGGTGAGAGATTCTTC. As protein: CASSFGTSGGERFF.

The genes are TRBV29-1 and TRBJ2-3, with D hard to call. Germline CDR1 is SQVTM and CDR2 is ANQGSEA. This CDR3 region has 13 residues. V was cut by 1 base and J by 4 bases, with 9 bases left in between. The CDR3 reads CSVEVVSADTQYF. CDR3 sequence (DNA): TGCAGCGTTGAAGTTGTAAGCGCAGATACGCAGTATTTT.

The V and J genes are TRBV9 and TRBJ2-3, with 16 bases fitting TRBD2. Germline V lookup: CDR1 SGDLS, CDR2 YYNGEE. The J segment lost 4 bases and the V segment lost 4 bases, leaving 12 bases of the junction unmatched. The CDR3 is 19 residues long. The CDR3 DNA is TGTGCCAGCAGCACGACCGGGACTAGCGGGGGGGCGAGATCAGATACGCAGTATTTT. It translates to CASSTTGTSGGARSDTQYF.